A selection of T cell receptor beta chains follows, all from one sample in a study of T cell clonotyping in hematopoietic cell transplantation. Profiled with immunoSEQ multiplex PCR; TCRdb holds only in-frame clones, not every one. The data contain approximately 12,000 clones, 80% to 90% of them seen just once; the ten biggest clones take up about 16%. Here the sequenced sample was PBMCs, taken 100 days after allogeneic stem cell transplant. All receptors derive from a female patient between 60 and 69 years old who had an allogeneic stem cell transplant from an unrelated donor, so the T cells may come from the graft donor. Some clones in this sample may be carry-over from other donors' samples. CDR3s include the opening cysteine and the closing phenylalanine or tryptophan. The D gene is left open where the match is weak. Size tells how often a clone was seen (once, few, many) or the class of an expanded clone, and some rows leave it out.

len: 14; j_gene: TRBJ2-5; v_gene: TRBV7-2; d_gene: TRBD1; abundance: -; CDR3aa: CASSLRTGPETQYF; CDR3nt: TGTGCCAGCAGCTTGAGGACAGGGCCCGAGACCCAGTACTTC
len: 13; j_gene: TRBJ2-1; v_gene: TRBV11-2; d_gene: -; abundance: -; CDR3aa: CASSTTSYNEQFF; CDR3nt: TGTGCCAGCAGCACGACTAGCTACAATGAGCAGTTCTTC
len: 15; j_gene: TRBJ2-7; v_gene: TRBV7-6; d_gene: TRBD1; abundance: -; CDR3aa: CASSPDRAVPYEQYF; CDR3nt: TGTGCCAGCAGCCCCGACAGGGCGGTACCCTACGAGCAGTACTTC
len: 17; j_gene: TRBJ2-7; v_gene: TRBV6-1; d_gene: TRBD2; abundance: -; CDR3aa: CASSEGLAGGTGYEQYF; CDR3nt: TGTGCCAGCAGTGAAGGACTAGCGGGAGGGACGGGCTACGAGCAGTACTTC
len: 17; j_gene: TRBJ2-3; v_gene: TRBV10-3; d_gene: TRBD2; abundance: -; CDR3aa: CAISDRASGASTDTQYF; CDR3nt: TGTGCCATCAGTGATCGGGCTAGCGGAGCTAGCACAGATACGCAGTATTTT
len: 15; j_gene: TRBJ1-2; v_gene: TRBV19; d_gene: -; abundance: -; CDR3aa: CASSAGRVGGLGYTF; CDR3nt: TGTGCCAGTAGTGCGGGACGAGTCGGTGGATTGGGCTACACCTTC
len: 16; j_gene: TRBJ2-1; v_gene: TRBV19; d_gene: -; abundance: -; CDR3aa: CASSPTTITAYNEQFF; CDR3nt: TGTGCCAGTAGTCCCACCACTATTACCGCATACAATGAGCAGTTCTTC
len: 18; j_gene: TRBJ2-6; v_gene: TRBV4-2; d_gene: -; abundance: -; CDR3aa: CASSQETAFPSGANVLTF; CDR3nt: TGTGCCAGCAGCCAAGAGACAGCCTTTCCTTCTGGGGCCAACGTCCTGACTTTC
len: 14; j_gene: TRBJ2-7; v_gene: TRBV7-6; d_gene: -; abundance: -; CDR3aa: CASSLGVGEGEQYF; CDR3nt: TGTGCCAGCAGCTTAGGGGTGGGAGAGGGGGAGCAGTACTTC
len: 15; j_gene: TRBJ2-1; v_gene: TRBV11-2; d_gene: -; abundance: -; CDR3aa: CASSLGLEWDNEQFF; CDR3nt: TGTGCCAGCAGCTTAGGACTAGAGTGGGACAATGAGCAGTTCTTC
len: 16; j_gene: TRBJ2-1; v_gene: TRBV14; d_gene: TRBD1; abundance: -; CDR3aa: CASSHLRGQGSNEQFF; CDR3nt: TGTGCCAGCAGCCACCTTCGGGGACAGGGGAGCAATGAGCAGTTCTTC
len: 16; j_gene: TRBJ1-3; v_gene: TRBV5-1; d_gene: TRBD1; abundance: -; CDR3aa: CASSSGTGGIGNTIYF; CDR3nt: TGCGCCAGCAGCTCCGGGACAGGGGGTATCGGAAACACCATATATTTT
len: 16; j_gene: TRBJ2-7; v_gene: TRBV27; d_gene: TRBD2; abundance: -; CDR3aa: CASSLSLTSVSYEQYF; CDR3nt: TGTGCCAGCAGTTTATCGTTGACTAGCGTTTCCTACGAGCAGTACTTC
len: 13; j_gene: TRBJ2-4; v_gene: TRBV7-9; d_gene: -; abundance: -; CDR3aa: CASSLKGRDIQYF; CDR3nt: TGTGCCAGCAGCTTAAAGGGTCGAGACATTCAGTACTTC
len: 14; j_gene: TRBJ2-5; v_gene: TRBV6-5; d_gene: TRBD2; abundance: -; CDR3aa: CASRRLAGGETQYF; CDR3nt: TGTGCCAGCAGAAGACTAGCGGGAGGTGAGACCCAGTACTTC
len: 13; j_gene: TRBJ1-1; v_gene: TRBV27; d_gene: -; abundance: medium-sized; CDR3aa: CASSSSWGAEAFF; CDR3nt: TGTGCCAGCAGTTCAAGTTGGGGAGCTGAAGCTTTCTTT
len: 15; j_gene: TRBJ1-5; v_gene: TRBV2; d_gene: -; abundance: -; CDR3aa: CASRRVTGSNQPQHF; CDR3nt: TGTGCCAGCAGAAGGGTCACGGGTAGCAATCAGCCCCAGCATTTT
len: 14; j_gene: TRBJ1-2; v_gene: TRBV5-1; d_gene: TRBD1; abundance: -; CDR3aa: CASSPPGGSNGYTF; CDR3nt: TGCGCCAGCAGCCCCCCAGGGGGGTCTAATGGCTACACCTTC
len: 17; j_gene: TRBJ2-1; v_gene: TRBV4-3; d_gene: TRBD1; abundance: -; CDR3aa: CASSQHPGQGTDNEQFF; CDR3nt: TGCGCCAGCAGCCAACATCCGGGACAGGGGACAGACAATGAGCAGTTCTTC
len: 17; j_gene: TRBJ2-2; v_gene: TRBV7-8; d_gene: TRBD2; abundance: -; CDR3aa: CASSLGLAGGNTGELFF; CDR3nt: TGTGCCAGCAGCTTAGGACTAGCGGGAGGCAACACCGGGGAGCTGTTTTTT
len: 14; j_gene: TRBJ2-4; v_gene: TRBV29-1; d_gene: -; abundance: -; CDR3aa: CSVEGRGLTDIQYF; CDR3nt: TGCAGCGTTGAAGGGCGGGGCCTGACGGACATTCAGTACTTC
len: 15; j_gene: TRBJ1-3; v_gene: TRBV4-2; d_gene: -; abundance: -; CDR3aa: CASSQGMSSGNTIYF; CDR3nt: TGTGCCAGCAGCCAAGGCATGAGCTCTGGAAACACCATATATTTT
len: 15; j_gene: TRBJ2-1; v_gene: TRBV11-3; d_gene: TRBD2; abundance: -; CDR3aa: CASSRRLAGGPEQFF; CDR3nt: TGTGCCAGCAGCCGACGACTAGCGGGAGGGCCTGAGCAGTTCTTC
len: 14; j_gene: TRBJ2-5; v_gene: TRBV11-1; d_gene: -; abundance: -; CDR3aa: CASSSQGGGETQYF; CDR3nt: TGTGCCAGCAGCTCTCAGGGGGGAGGAGAGACCCAGTACTTC
len: 12; j_gene: TRBJ2-5; v_gene: TRBV11-3; d_gene: -; abundance: -; CDR3aa: CASSSPRGTQYF; CDR3nt: TGTGCCAGCAGCTCCCCCCGAGGGACCCAGTACTTC
len: 14; j_gene: TRBJ2-1; v_gene: TRBV11-3; d_gene: -; abundance: -; CDR3aa: CASSLGLAYHEQFF; CDR3nt: TGTGCCAGCAGCTTAGGGCTAGCGTATCATGAGCAGTTCTTC
len: 14; j_gene: TRBJ1-1; v_gene: TRBV6-5; d_gene: -; abundance: -; CDR3aa: CASSYSRSDSRAFF; CDR3nt: TGTGCCAGCAGTTACTCGAGGAGCGACAGCCGGGCTTTCTTT
len: 14; j_gene: TRBJ2-1; v_gene: TRBV29-1; d_gene: -; abundance: -; CDR3aa: CSVEWGIPHNEQFF; CDR3nt: TGCAGCGTTGAATGGGGGATCCCCCACAATGAGCAGTTCTTC
len: 12; j_gene: TRBJ1-2; v_gene: TRBV29-1; d_gene: TRBD1; abundance: -; CDR3aa: CSVAGQSYGYTF; CDR3nt: TGCAGCGTTGCGGGACAGAGCTATGGCTACACCTTC
len: 14; j_gene: TRBJ1-4; v_gene: TRBV29-1; d_gene: TRBD1; abundance: -; CDR3aa: CSVERGQGDEKLFF; CDR3nt: TGCAGCGTTGAAAGGGGACAGGGGGATGAAAAACTGTTTTTT
len: 13; j_gene: TRBJ1-2; v_gene: TRBV27; d_gene: TRBD1; abundance: few; CDR3aa: CASSLTGGYRYTF; CDR3nt: TGTGCCAGCAGCCTGACAGGGGGTTATCGCTACACCTTC
len: 13; j_gene: TRBJ1-3; v_gene: TRBV4-1; d_gene: -; abundance: -; CDR3aa: CASSPLLRDTIYF; CDR3nt: TGCGCCAGCAGTCCGCTGTTAAGGGACACCATATATTTT
len: 15; j_gene: TRBJ1-1; v_gene: TRBV9; d_gene: -; abundance: -; CDR3aa: CASSAAYREGTEAFF; CDR3nt: TGTGCCAGCAGCGCCGCCTACAGGGAGGGCACTGAAGCTTTCTTT
len: 16; j_gene: TRBJ2-1; v_gene: TRBV5-4; d_gene: TRBD2; abundance: once; CDR3aa: CASSSQSGRGYNEQFF; CDR3nt: TGTGCCAGCAGCTCCCAAAGCGGGAGGGGCTACAATGAGCAGTTCTTC
len: 18; j_gene: TRBJ1-5; v_gene: TRBV19; d_gene: TRBD1; abundance: -; CDR3aa: CASSTLTGVLDSNQPQHF; CDR3nt: TGTGCCAGTAGTACTTTGACAGGGGTCCTCGATAGCAATCAGCCCCAGCATTTT
len: 14; j_gene: TRBJ1-2; v_gene: TRBV27; d_gene: TRBD1; abundance: -; CDR3aa: CASSPGQGGSGYTF; CDR3nt: TGTGCCAGCAGTCCCGGACAGGGAGGGAGTGGCTACACCTTC
len: 13; j_gene: TRBJ1-2; v_gene: TRBV7-2; d_gene: -; abundance: -; CDR3aa: CASSFGGNYGYTF; CDR3nt: TGTGCCAGCAGCTTCGGGGGGAACTATGGCTACACCTTC
len: 19; j_gene: TRBJ1-3; v_gene: TRBV19; d_gene: TRBD1; abundance: -; CDR3aa: CASTRRDRVTSFSGNTIYF; CDR3nt: TGTGCCAGTACCAGGCGGGACAGGGTTACATCTTTCTCTGGAAACACCATATATTTT
len: 14; j_gene: TRBJ2-7; v_gene: TRBV29-1; d_gene: TRBD1; abundance: -; CDR3aa: CSVEGTGHSYEQYF; CDR3nt: TGCAGCGTTGAAGGGACAGGACATTCCTACGAGCAGTACTTC
len: 14; j_gene: TRBJ2-5; v_gene: TRBV4-2; d_gene: -; abundance: -; CDR3aa: CASSQGGYQETQYF; CDR3nt: TGTGCCAGCAGCCAAGGGGGGTACCAAGAGACCCAGTACTTC
len: 15; j_gene: TRBJ2-3; v_gene: TRBV4-1; d_gene: -; abundance: -; CDR3aa: CASSQGAAGTDTQYF; CDR3nt: TGCGCCAGCAGCCAAGGGGCGGCAGGAACAGATACGCAGTATTTT
len: 14; j_gene: TRBJ2-7; v_gene: TRBV5-6; d_gene: -; abundance: -; CDR3aa: CASSLHPTSYEQYF; CDR3nt: TGTGCCAGCAGTTTGCACCCCACCTCCTACGAGCAGTACTTC
len: 16; j_gene: TRBJ2-3; v_gene: TRBV15; d_gene: TRBD2; abundance: -; CDR3aa: CATSREGLAGTDTQYF; CDR3nt: TGTGCCACCAGCAGAGAGGGACTAGCGGGCACAGATACGCAGTATTTT
len: 11; j_gene: TRBJ2-7; v_gene: TRBV5-1; d_gene: -; abundance: -; CDR3aa: CAILLNRGQYF; CDR3nt: TGCGCCATCCTACTCAACCGGGGGCAGTACTTC
len: 15; j_gene: TRBJ2-7; v_gene: TRBV10-3; d_gene: TRBD2; abundance: -; CDR3aa: CAISQDSGLSYEQYF; CDR3nt: TGTGCCATCAGCCAGGATAGCGGGCTCTCCTACGAGCAGTACTTC
len: 15; j_gene: TRBJ1-5; v_gene: TRBV28; d_gene: -; abundance: -; CDR3aa: CASSLGARIAQPQHF; CDR3nt: TGTGCCAGCAGTTTGGGGGCACGAATTGCACAGCCCCAGCATTTT
len: 14; j_gene: TRBJ2-5; v_gene: TRBV29-1; d_gene: -; abundance: -; CDR3aa: CSAFAQGRQETQYF; CDR3nt: TGCAGCGCCTTTGCGCAGGGGCGCCAAGAGACCCAGTACTTC
len: 14; j_gene: TRBJ1-4; v_gene: TRBV7-9; d_gene: TRBD1; abundance: -; CDR3aa: CASSPGGFNEKLFF; CDR3nt: TGTGCCAGCAGCCCAGGGGGGTTTAATGAAAAACTGTTTTTT
len: 13; j_gene: TRBJ2-7; v_gene: TRBV18; d_gene: -; abundance: -; CDR3aa: CASSETGAYEQYF; CDR3nt: TGTGCCAGCTCAGAGACAGGAGCCTACGAGCAGTACTTC
len: 14; j_gene: TRBJ2-7; v_gene: TRBV7-6; d_gene: -; abundance: -; CDR3aa: CASSIAVESYEQYF; CDR3nt: TGTGCCAGCAGCATCGCCGTTGAATCCTACGAGCAGTACTTC
len: 15; j_gene: TRBJ1-5; v_gene: TRBV7-2; d_gene: -; abundance: -; CDR3aa: CASSSTGRLNQPQHF; CDR3nt: TGTGCCAGCAGCTCTACCGGACGCCTCAATCAGCCCCAGCATTTT
len: 12; j_gene: TRBJ2-7; v_gene: TRBV19; d_gene: -; abundance: -; CDR3aa: CASSMGGYEQYF; CDR3nt: TGTGCCAGTAGTATGGGGGGTTACGAGCAGTACTTC